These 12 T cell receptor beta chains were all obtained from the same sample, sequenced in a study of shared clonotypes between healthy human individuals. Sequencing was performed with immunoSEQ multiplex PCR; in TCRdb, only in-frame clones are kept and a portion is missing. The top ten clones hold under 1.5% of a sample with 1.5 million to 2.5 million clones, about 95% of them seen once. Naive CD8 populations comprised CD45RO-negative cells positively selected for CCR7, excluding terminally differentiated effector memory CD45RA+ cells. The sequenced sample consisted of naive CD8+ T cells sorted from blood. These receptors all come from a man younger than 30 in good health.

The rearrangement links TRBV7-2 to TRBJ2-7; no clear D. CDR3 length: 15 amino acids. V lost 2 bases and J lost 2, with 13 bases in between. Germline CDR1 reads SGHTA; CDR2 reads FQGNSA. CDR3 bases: TGTGCCAGCAGCTTACCAGGAACCTTAACCTACGAGCAGTACTTC. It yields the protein CASSLPGTLTYEQYF.

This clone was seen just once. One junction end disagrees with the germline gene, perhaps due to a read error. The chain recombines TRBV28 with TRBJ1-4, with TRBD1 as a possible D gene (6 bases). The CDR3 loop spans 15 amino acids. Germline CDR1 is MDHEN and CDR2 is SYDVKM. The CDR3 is CASSWTVATDEKLFF. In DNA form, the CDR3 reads TGTGCCAGCAGTTGGACAGTTGCAACTGATGAAAAACTGTTTTTT.

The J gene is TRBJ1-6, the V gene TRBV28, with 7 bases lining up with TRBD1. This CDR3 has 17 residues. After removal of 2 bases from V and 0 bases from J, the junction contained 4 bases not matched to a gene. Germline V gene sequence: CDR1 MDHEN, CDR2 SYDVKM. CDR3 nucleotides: TGTGCCAGCAGTTTACTCAGGGGGAGCTCCTATAATTCACCCCTCCACTTT. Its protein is CASSLLRGSSYNSPLHF. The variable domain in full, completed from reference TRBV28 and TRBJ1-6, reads DVKVTQSSRYLVKRTGEKVFLECVQDMDHENMFWYRQDPGLGLRLIYFSYDVKMKEKGDIPEGYSVSREKKERFSLILESASTNQTSMYLCASSLLRGSSYNSPLHFGNGTRLTVT.

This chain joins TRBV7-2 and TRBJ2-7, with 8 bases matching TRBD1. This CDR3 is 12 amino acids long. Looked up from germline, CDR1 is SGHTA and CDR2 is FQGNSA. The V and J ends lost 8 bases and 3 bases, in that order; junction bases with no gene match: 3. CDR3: CASLGQGYEQYF. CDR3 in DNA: TGTGCCAGCCTCGGACAGGGCTACGAGCAGTACTTC.

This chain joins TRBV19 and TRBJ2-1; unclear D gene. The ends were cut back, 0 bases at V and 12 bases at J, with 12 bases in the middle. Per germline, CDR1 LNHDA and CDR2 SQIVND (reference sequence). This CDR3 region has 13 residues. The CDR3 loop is CASSIESFSGQFF. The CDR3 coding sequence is TGTGCCAGTAGTATAGAGTCGTTTTCTGGGCAGTTCTTC.

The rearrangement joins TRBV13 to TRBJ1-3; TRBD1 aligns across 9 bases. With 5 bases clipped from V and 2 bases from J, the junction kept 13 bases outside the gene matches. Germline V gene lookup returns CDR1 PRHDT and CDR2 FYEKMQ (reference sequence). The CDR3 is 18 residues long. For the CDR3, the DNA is TGTGCCAGCAGCGAGACGTCTAACAGGGGGCTAACTGGAAACACCATATATTTT. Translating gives CASSETSNRGLTGNTIYF.

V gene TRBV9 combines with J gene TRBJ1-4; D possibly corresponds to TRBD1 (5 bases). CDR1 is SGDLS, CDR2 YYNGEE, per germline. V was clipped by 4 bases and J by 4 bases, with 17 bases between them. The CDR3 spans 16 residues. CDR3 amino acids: CASSLGLGPNNEKLFF. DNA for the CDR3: TGTGCCAGCAGCTTAGGCTTGGGACCGAATAATGAAAAACTGTTTTTT.

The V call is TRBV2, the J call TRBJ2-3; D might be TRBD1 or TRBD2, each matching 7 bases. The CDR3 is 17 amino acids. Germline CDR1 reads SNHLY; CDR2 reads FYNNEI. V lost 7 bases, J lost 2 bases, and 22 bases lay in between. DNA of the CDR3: TGTGCCAGCAATCGGGGGGACAGCGGGGCGCCCACAGATACGCAGTATTTT. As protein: CASNRGDSGAPTDTQYF.

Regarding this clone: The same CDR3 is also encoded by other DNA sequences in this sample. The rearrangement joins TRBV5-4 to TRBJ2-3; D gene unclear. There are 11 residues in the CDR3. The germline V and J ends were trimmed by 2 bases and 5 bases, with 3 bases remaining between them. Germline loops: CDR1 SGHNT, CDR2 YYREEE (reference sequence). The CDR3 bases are TGTGCCAGCAGCTTCCTAGATACGCAGTATTTT. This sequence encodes CASSFLDTQYF.

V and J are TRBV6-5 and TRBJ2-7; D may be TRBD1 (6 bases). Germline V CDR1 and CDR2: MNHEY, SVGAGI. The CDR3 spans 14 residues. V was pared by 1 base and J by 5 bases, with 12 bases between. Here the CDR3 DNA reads TGTGCCAGCAGTTACTTCAGGGGTGACAACGAGCAGTACTTC. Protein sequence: CASSYFRGDNEQYF.

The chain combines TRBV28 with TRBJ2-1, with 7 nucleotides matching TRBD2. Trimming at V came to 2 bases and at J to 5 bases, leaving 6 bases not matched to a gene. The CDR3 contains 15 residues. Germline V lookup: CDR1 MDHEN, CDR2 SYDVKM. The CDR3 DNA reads TGTGCCAGCAGTTTACTTCTAGCGGAGAACAATGAGCAGTTCTTC. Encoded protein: CASSLLLAENNEQFF.

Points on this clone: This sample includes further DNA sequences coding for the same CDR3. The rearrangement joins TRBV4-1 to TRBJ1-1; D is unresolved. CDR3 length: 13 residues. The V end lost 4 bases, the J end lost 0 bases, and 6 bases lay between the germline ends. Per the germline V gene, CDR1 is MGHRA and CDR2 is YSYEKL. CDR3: CASSPGLNTEAFF. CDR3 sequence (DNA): TGCGCCAGCAGCCCGGGTTTGAACACTGAAGCTTTCTTT.